The 11 T cell receptor beta chains given below trace back to one sample, sequenced in a study of T cell responses to AZD1222 COVID-19 vaccine. TCRdb's table, derived via immunoSEQ multiplex PCR, lists solely in-frame clones and lacks some. The sample holds more than 100,000 clones, 85% to 95% seen once. The sample in question was peripheral blood, obtained on day 0 of AZD1222 vaccination. The origin of the receptors is an adult in good health.

CDR3 sequence: CASMVLNTEAFF. The CDR3 region has the DNA TGTGCCAGTATGGTCCTGAACACTGAAGCTTTCTTT. This sequence joins TRBV19 and TRBJ1-1; no firm D call. The germline V and J ends were trimmed by 7 bases and 0 bases, with 6 bases remaining between them. Per the germline V gene, CDR1 is LNHDA and CDR2 is SQIVND (reference sequence). The CDR3 loop spans 12 amino acids.

The CDR3 DNA reads TGTGCCAGCATCCTTCCAGGGCGCACTGAAGCTTTCTTT. This translates into CASILPGRTEAFF. This chain connects TRBV2 to TRBJ1-1, with D perhaps matching TRBD1 (5 bases). The CDR3 is made up of 13 amino acids. Germline V gene data show CDR1 as SNHLY and CDR2 as FYNNEI. Deletions cut 7 bases from V and 4 bases from J, with 13 bases between.

The chain joins TRBV6-4 to TRBJ2-1, with D tentatively TRBD1 or TRBD2 (6 bases each). V lost 3 bases to trimming and J lost 7 bases, with 16 bases between them. The CDR3 loop spans 15 amino acids. Germline CDR1 MRHNA, CDR2 SNTAGT. The CDR3 loop reads CASSEGGGVANEQFF. CDR3 sequence (DNA): TGTGCCAGCAGTGAAGGAGGGGGTGTTGCAAATGAGCAGTTCTTC.

The gene calls are TRBV4-3 and TRBJ2-1; D remains unclear. CDR3 length equals 9 residues. V gave up 5 bases and J gave up 7 bases, with 0 bases separating them. The germline V gene has CDR1 LGHNA and CDR2 YSLEER. The CDR3 DNA follows: TGCGCCAGCAGCAATGAGCAGTTCTTC. Its translation: CASSNEQFF.

The gene calls are TRBV7-8 and TRBJ2-7; 7 bases map to TRBD2. The length of the CDR3 is 16 residues. The ends lost 2 bases at V and 4 bases at J; junction bases unmatched: 11. Germline V CDR1 and CDR2: SGHVS, FQNEAQ. CDR3 bases: TGTGCCAGCAGCTTAAAGACTAGCTCCACACCTTACGAGCAGTACTTC. Residues: CASSLKTSSTPYEQYF.

The rearrangement links TRBV7-2 to TRBJ2-5, with a tentative D call TRBD2 (6 bases). CDR1 and CDR2 from the germline V gene are SGHTA and FQGNSA. This CDR3 region has 14 residues. Trimming cost V 4 bases and J 7 bases, with 16 bases left between them. The CDR3 region is CASSSSGRRATQYF. CDR3 coding DNA: TGTGCCAGCAGCTCGTCAGGGAGGCGGGCGACCCAGTACTTC.

The chain employs TRBV7-8 and TRBJ1-1; D possibly corresponds to TRBD1 (5 bases). The CDR3 loop spans 17 amino acids. Germline lookup yields CDR1 SGHVS and CDR2 FQNEAQ. Trimming removed 1 base from V and 2 bases from J, with 17 bases in between. Here the CDR3 reads CASSLDSSGFINTEAFF. CDR3 DNA sequence: TGTGCCAGCAGCTTAGACAGTTCAGGGTTCATTAACACTGAAGCTTTCTTT.

The chain uses TRBV6-4 and TRBJ2-2, with D possibly TRBD1 on 6 matching bases. The CDR3 runs 12 residues. V lost 5 bases, J lost 5 bases, and 6 bases lay in between. The V gene's germline CDR1 is MRHNA and CDR2 SNTAGT. The CDR3 loop is CASSQGTGELFF. The DNA for the CDR3 is TGTGCCAGCAGTCAGGGGACCGGGGAGCTGTTTTTT.

The rearrangement uses TRBV29-1 and TRBJ2-7; tentatively, D is TRBD1 (5 bases). The length of the CDR3 is 12 residues. V lost 4 bases, J lost 0 bases, and 7 bases lay in between. Per germline, CDR1 SQVTM and CDR2 ANQGSEA. The CDR3 DNA reads as TGCAGCGTTGCCAGGGACTCCTACGAGCAGTACTTC. This sequence encodes CSVARDSYEQYF.

This chain connects TRBV19 to TRBJ1-1, with a weak D call TRBD1 (6 bases). The CDR3 contains 15 residues. Germline V lookup: CDR1 LNHDA, CDR2 SQIVND (reference sequence). Trimming took off 1 base at V and 1 base at J, with 10 bases between the two ends. The CDR3 DNA sequence: TGTGCCAGTAGTATAGCAGGGACATCGAACACTGAAGCTTTCTTT. As protein: CASSIAGTSNTEAFF.

The V and J genes are TRBV28 and TRBJ1-5; D gene uncertain. Deletions cut 1 base from V and 0 bases from J, with 7 bases between. Germline V gives CDR1 MDHEN, CDR2 SYDVKM. This CDR3 is 15 amino acids long. CDR3 protein: CASSLSENSNQPQHF. In DNA form, the CDR3 reads TGTGCCAGCAGTTTATCCGAAAATAGCAATCAGCCCCAGCATTTT.